A selection of T cell receptor beta chains follows, all from one sample in a study of T cell changes during pregnancy in multiple sclerosis. Profiling relied on immunoSEQ multiplex PCR, and the TCRdb table lists in-frame clones only, not all of them. The table includes about 72,000 clones, roughly nine tenths detected once. This material consisted of peripheral blood, taken in the second trimester of pregnancy. These receptors were taken from a female donor with multiple sclerosis, enrolled in a pregnancy study. The CDR3 runs from the conserved cysteine through the conserved F or W. The D gene is left open where the match is weak. The listing skips clone size in some rows; elsewhere it reads once, few, many or a size class.

>TRBD1|TRBJ1-4|TRBV6-1|.
TGTGCCAGCAGTGCTGGGAGGGACAGGGGTAATGAAAAACTGTTTTTT
CASSAGRDRGNEKLFF
>TRBD2|TRBJ2-5|TRBV27|.
TGTGCCAGCAGTTTTCTAGCGGGGGGCCAAGAGACCCAGTACTTC
CASSFLAGGQETQYF
>TRBD1|TRBJ1-2|TRBV6-1|medium-sized
TGTGCCAGCAAACAAACAGGGGGCGCGAGCTATGGCTACACCTTC
CASKQTGGASYGYTF
>.|TRBJ1-2|TRBV18|.
TGTGCCAGCTCACCACTCAGTGGGCAGATCTATGGCTACACCTTC
CASSPLSGQIYGYTF
>TRBD2|TRBJ2-7|TRBV15|.
TGTGCCACCAGCAGAGATATAGCGGGGAGCTCCTACGAGCAGTACTTC
CATSRDIAGSSYEQYF
>.|TRBJ2-5|TRBV7-2|.
TGTGCCAGCAGCTTAGCTGGAGGGGGCGGAGAGACCCAGTACTTC
CASSLAGGGGETQYF
>.|TRBJ2-1|TRBV4-2|.
TGTGCCAGCAGCCAAGAAGACAGCGATGAGCAGTTCTTC
CASSQEDSDEQFF
>.|TRBJ1-2|TRBV6-5|.
TGTGCCAGCAGTTACTTTAGGGACACTAACTATGGCTACACCTTC
CASSYFRDTNYGYTF
>TRBD1|TRBJ1-5|TRBV7-6|.
TGTGCCAGCAGCTTAGCCCCGGGACAGGGGAATCAGCCCCAGCATTTT
CASSLAPGQGNQPQHF
>TRBD2|TRBJ2-7|TRBV7-2|.
TGTGCCAGCAGCTTAGTACGGGGGGACTACGAGCAGTACTTC
CASSLVRGDYEQYF